The rows below give T cell receptor beta chains drawn from one sample of a study of PD-1 blockade in classical Hodgkin lymphoma. Assay used: immunoSEQ multiplex PCR; TCRdb lists only in-frame clones, some missing. Of about 37,000 clones in the sample, 80% to 90% were seen once. The sample was peripheral blood mononuclear cells (PBMCs), taken before the second cycle of nivolumab. Source of these receptors: a human donor with classical Hodgkin lymphoma. The CDR3 runs from the conserved cysteine through the conserved F or W. D genes are given only for firm matches. Size tells how often a clone was seen (once, few, many) or the class of an expanded clone, and some rows leave it out.

TRBV4-1	NA	TRBJ2-5	TRBD2	TGCGCCAGCAGCTCGCGGACTAGCTGGGAGACCCAGTACTTC	CASSSRTSWETQYF
TRBV28	NA	TRBJ1-4	NA	TGTGCCAGCAGTCGCTCAGGGGAGACTAATGAAAAACTGTTTTTT	CASSRSGETNEKLFF
TRBV18	NA	TRBJ2-6	NA	TGTGCCAGCTCACCCTTAGGGTGGAGTGGGGCCAACGTCCTGACTTTC	CASSPLGWSGANVLTF
TRBV19	NA	TRBJ2-7	NA	TGTGCCAGTAGCAATCTTCAAACGACGGTGGAGCAGTACTTC	CASSNLQTTVEQYF
TRBV6-6	NA	TRBJ2-3	TRBD2	TGTGCCAGCAGTTACTCATCTAGCGGGACAGATACGCAGTATTTT	CASSYSSSGTDTQYF
TRBV6-6	NA	TRBJ2-3	NA	TGTGCCAGCAAAGGGGGAATCGGGACTTATGGAGATACGCAGTATTTT	CASKGGIGTYGDTQYF
TRBV29-1	NA	TRBJ1-1	NA	TGCAGCGTTGAGGGGCGATTGAACACTGAAGCTTTCTTT	CSVEGRLNTEAFF
TRBV7-2	once	TRBJ2-7	NA	TGTGCCAGCCTAGGGTCCAAAGGCTCCTACGAGCAGTACTTC	CASLGSKGSYEQYF
TRBV6-5	NA	TRBJ1-2	NA	TGTGCCAGCAGTTACTCCTTTGAGTCCTATGGCTACACCTTC	CASSYSFESYGYTF
TRBV10-1	few	TRBJ2-7	NA	TGCGCCAGCAGTGCGGAACTATCACCCGGGCTCCGCCGCTACGAGCAGTACTTC	CASSAELSPGLRRYEQYF
TRBV9	NA	TRBJ2-1	TRBD2	TGTGCCAGCAGCAAACGACAGGGGATAGCGGGAGGTTGGGCCTACAATGAGCAGTTCTTC	CASSKRQGIAGGWAYNEQFF
TRBV6-6	NA	TRBJ2-7	NA	TGTGCCAGCAGTTACTCCCTGTCGGAGCTGGGGCAGTACTTC	CASSYSLSELGQYF
TRBV5-6	NA	TRBJ2-3	NA	TGTGCCAGCAGCTTAGTCGGGTTGGGACACAACACAGATACGCAGTATTTT	CASSLVGLGHNTDTQYF
TRBV2	NA	TRBJ1-3	NA	TGTGCCAGCAGCCTCAGGGGCTCTGGAAACACCATATATTTT	CASSLRGSGNTIYF
TRBV30	NA	TRBJ1-3	NA	TGTGCCTGGAGCCTAGGGGGTCCCTCTGGAAACACCATATATTTT	CAWSLGGPSGNTIYF
TRBV5-6	NA	TRBJ1-2	NA	TGTGCCAGCAGCCCTCGGTGGAGGGATGGCTACACCTTC	CASSPRWRDGYTF
TRBV4-2	NA	TRBJ2-1	NA	TGTGCCAGCAGCCGCGAGGCGTCGGGGTCCTACAATGAGCAGCTCTTC	CASSREASGSYNEQLF
TRBV9	NA	TRBJ2-5	NA	TGTGCCAGCAGCGTGGAGGGGGCTTGGCAAGAGACCCAGTACTTC	CASSVEGAWQETQYF
TRBV30	once	TRBJ1-6	NA	TGTGCCTGGAGCCACAGGACAGTAAAGGGTTATAATTCACCCCTCCACTTT	CAWSHRTVKGYNSPLHF
TRBV19	NA	TRBJ2-7	TRBD2	TGTGCCAGTAGTATTGGGACTACCGAGCAGTACTTC	CASSIGTTEQYF
TRBV28	NA	TRBJ1-5	NA	TGTGCCAGCAGTCCCGCGGGAATGGGTCAGCCCCAGCATTTT	CASSPAGMGQPQHF
TRBV29-1	NA	TRBJ1-4	NA	TGCAGCGCCTCAGGGCCCTCAGGGGATGAAAAACTGTTTTTT	CSASGPSGDEKLFF
TRBV9	once	TRBJ2-7	TRBD2	TGTGCCAGCAGCGCCCAGGGACTAGCGGGAGACGAGCAGTACTTC	CASSAQGLAGDEQYF
TRBV9	NA	TRBJ1-3	NA	TGTGCCAGCAGCGTATCCGGCAACAACGAGGACACCATATATTTT	CASSVSGNNEDTIYF
TRBV15	NA	TRBJ1-5	NA	TGTGCCACCAGCAGAGGGTCACCCCAGAGTTATAGCAATCAGCCCCAGCATTTT	CATSRGSPQSYSNQPQHF
TRBV9	NA	TRBJ1-2	NA	TGTGCCAGCAGCGGTCAGGCGTACTATGGCTACACCTTC	CASSGQAYYGYTF
TRBV27	once	TRBJ2-7	NA	TGTGCCAGCAGTTTATCGCGGGGACCCTACGAGCAGTACTTC	CASSLSRGPYEQYF
TRBV7-9	NA	TRBJ2-1	NA	TGTGCCAGCAGCGCAGCTCCCCCCCGGACGGCGAGCTCCTACAATGAGCAGTTCTTC	CASSAAPPRTASSYNEQFF
TRBV11-2	few	TRBJ1-2	NA	TGTGCCAGCAGCTCCCCCGGACTGCCCTATGGCTACACCTTC	CASSSPGLPYGYTF
TRBV11-3	NA	TRBJ2-2	NA	TGTGCCAGCAGCTTAGTCACCGGGGAGCTGTTTTTT	CASSLVTGELFF
TRBV19	NA	TRBJ2-3	NA	TGTGCCAGTAGTCTAGGTAGTACCGGGACAGATACGCAGTATTTT	CASSLGSTGTDTQYF
TRBV11-3	NA	TRBJ1-3	NA	TGTGCCAGCAGCCAACCCACAGGGACTGGAAACACCATATATTTT	CASSQPTGTGNTIYF
TRBV27	NA	TRBJ2-7	NA	TGTGCCAGCAGCCAAGGGGTGTATGCCTACGAGCAGTACTTC	CASSQGVYAYEQYF
TRBV28	NA	TRBJ1-3	TRBD1	TGTGCCAGCAGTGGGGCCGGGACAGGTGTTGAAAACACCATATATTTT	CASSGAGTGVENTIYF
TRBV6-5	NA	TRBJ1-5	TRBD1	TGTGCCAGCAGACTGACAGGGAGGAGCAATCAGCCCCAGCATTTT	CASRLTGRSNQPQHF
TRBV10-1	few	TRBJ2-3	TRBD1	TGCGCCAGCAGCTACGACCGACAGGGGATCACAGATACGCAGTATTTT	CASSYDRQGITDTQYF
TRBV19	NA	TRBJ2-7	NA	TGTGCCACCGGGACGGGAACCTACGAGCAGTACTTC	CATGTGTYEQYF
TRBV5-1	NA	TRBJ2-5	TRBD1	TGCGCCAGCAGCCACCCTAGGACAGGGGGAGGACAAGAGACCCAGTACTTC	CASSHPRTGGGQETQYF
TRBV10-3	NA	TRBJ1-3	NA	TGTGCCATCAAGGAACCCGGGAAAGGGAATTCTGGAAACACCATATATTTT	CAIKEPGKGNSGNTIYF
TRBV5-1	NA	TRBJ1-4	NA	TGCGCCAGCAGCTCCGCAGGGCAGGGTAGAGAAAAACTGTTTTTT	CASSSAGQGREKLFF
TRBV10-3	NA	TRBJ2-3	NA	TGTGCCAGCGGCCCGGGTGAGCGAAATACGCAGTATTTT	CASGPGERNTQYF
TRBV11-3	NA	TRBJ2-7	NA	TGTGCCAGCAGCCCCCCCCACTTAGGCGGGTACGAGCAGTACTTC	CASSPPHLGGYEQYF
TRBV5-4	NA	TRBJ2-3	NA	TGTGCCAGCAGCTCGGACAGCCTGACGCGCACAGATACGCAGTATTTT	CASSSDSLTRTDTQYF
TRBV25-1	NA	TRBJ1-1	NA	TGTGCTAGCAGTGAGTCGGGCATTAACACTGAAGCTTTCTTT	CASSESGINTEAFF
TRBV6-1	NA	TRBJ2-7	TRBD1	TGTGCCAGCAGTGGGAAAGGACAGGGGGAGTTTGTCTACGAGCAGTACTTC	CASSGKGQGEFVYEQYF
TRBV18	NA	TRBJ2-7	NA	TGTGCCAGCTCACCACCGTGGGAGAGCTCCTACGAGCAGTACTTC	CASSPPWESSYEQYF
TRBV10-3	NA	TRBJ2-7	NA	TGTGCCATCACCTCTAGTACGAGCGAGCAGTACTTC	CAITSSTSEQYF